This TCR beta chain was retrieved from a study of beta chain features in type 1 diabetes. Study as a whole: Cell yields, gender and age were comparable in patients and healthy donors.

Study-wide results and caveats: Moderate but significant shortening of TCRB CDR3s was recorded in all four CD4+ subsets from Type 1 diabetes patients.

Per the germline V gene, CDR1 is MGHRA and CDR2 is YSYEKL. V was shortened by 2 bases and J by 0 bases, with 7 bases between the two germline ends. This CDR3 spans 15 amino acids. A few counts support this clone. What it binds is unknown. The authors reverse transcribed all of the isolated RNA, so sequencing captured expressed TCRB transcripts. Sequencing was performed with immunoSEQ multiplex PCR; in TCRdb, only in-frame clones are kept and a portion is missing. The sample includes 300,000 to 450,000 clones, around an eighth seen only once; the top ten take 0.0095% to 0.011%. This clonotype was sampled from a woman aged 18-35 years with type 1 diabetes. Sequencing was done on a sample of naive CD4+ T cells from blood. V usage is TRBV4-1 and J usage is TRBJ2-2; D perhaps matches TRBD2 (5 bases). The CDR3 region has the DNA TGCGCCAGCAGCCAACCGGGGTCGAACACCGGGGAGCTGTTTTTT. It encodes CASSQPGSNTGELFF.